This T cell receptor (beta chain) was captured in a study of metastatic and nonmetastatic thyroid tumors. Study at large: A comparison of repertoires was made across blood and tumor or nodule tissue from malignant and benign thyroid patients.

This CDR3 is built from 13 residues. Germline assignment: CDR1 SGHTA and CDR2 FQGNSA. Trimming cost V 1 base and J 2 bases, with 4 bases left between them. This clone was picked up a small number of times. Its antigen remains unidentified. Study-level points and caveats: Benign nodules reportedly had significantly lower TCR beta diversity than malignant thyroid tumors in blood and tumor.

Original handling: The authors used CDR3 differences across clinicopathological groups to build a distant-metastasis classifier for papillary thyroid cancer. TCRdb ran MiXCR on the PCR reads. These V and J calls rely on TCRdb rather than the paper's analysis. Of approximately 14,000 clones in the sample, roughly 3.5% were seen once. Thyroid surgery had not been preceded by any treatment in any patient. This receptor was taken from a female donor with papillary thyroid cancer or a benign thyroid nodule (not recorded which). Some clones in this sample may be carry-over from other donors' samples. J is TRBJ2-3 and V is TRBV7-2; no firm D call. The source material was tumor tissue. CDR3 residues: CASSLGATDTQYF. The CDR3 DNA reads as TGTGCCAGCAGCTTAGGGGCCACAGATACGCAGTATTTT. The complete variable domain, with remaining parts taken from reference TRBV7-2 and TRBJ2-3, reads GAGVSQSPSNKVTEKGKDVELRCDPISGHTALYWYRQSLGQGLEFLIYFQGNSAPDKSGLPSDRFSAERTGGSVSTLTIQRTQQEDSAVYLCASSLGATDTQYFGPGTRLTVL.